This T cell receptor (beta chain) was found in a study of post-analysis software for immune sequencing data. About the study: Some patients lacked subtype; others had relapsing-remitting, secondary progressive or progressive-relapsing disease. Notes on the study in general: Strong same-batch co-clustering of samples appeared with F measure clustering. In patients, TRBV5-6, TRBV5-1 and TRBV20-1 belonged to five TRBV segments found more frequently than in controls. Among multiple sclerosis patients, normalized Chao1 diversity was significantly below that of controls.

Deletions cut 7 bases from V and 10 bases from J, with 14 bases between. This CDR3 contains 12 residues. CDR1 MDHEN and CDR2 SYDVKM come from the germline V gene. This clonotype was detected a few times. Its antigen is not known. The TCR beta cDNA libraries carried unique molecular identifiers. Once 1 to 10 million T cells were used, roughly 0.5 million cDNA molecules resulted. TCRdb used MiXCR to reprocess the PCR reads, holding one entry per CDR3 protein. The sample has a few hundred thousand distinct CDR3 sequences, less than 40% seen once. The TCR sequence derives from a girl aged 2-17 years with multiple sclerosis. The sequenced material came from blood. The gene calls are TRBV28 and TRBJ2-1; weak D call: TRBD1 (6 bases). The CDR3 region is CASNSGVGEQFF. In nucleotides, the CDR3 is TGTGCCAGCAATTCAGGGGTTGGGGAGCAGTTCTTC.